The clone carrying this TCR beta chain was counted ten times or more. The antigen remains undetermined. This record comes from a study of neurological immune-mediated disorders. The authors produced cDNA by 5'RACE using 10-nucleotide random UMIs. TCRdb passed the 5' RACE reads through MiXCR, listing each CDR3 protein once. The data show some 76,000 distinct CDR3 sequences, about 3% seen once. The study's findings and limits: A possible signature was seen in one related-CDR3 cluster, into which phylogenetic grouping placed the repertoires of 18 of 34 multiple sclerosis patients.

The source is a woman between 50 and 59 years old with multiple sclerosis. The source material was PBMCs.

The CDR3 here is CASSITDSGYGYTF. The CDR3 bases are TGCGCCAGCAGCATTACCGACAGTGGCTATGGCTACACCTTC. The chain carries TRBV5-1 and TRBJ1-2, with D possibly matching TRBD1 (5 bases). V lost 4 bases and J lost 4, with 14 bases in between. The CDR3 covers 14 residues. In germline, CDR1 is SGHRS, CDR2 YFSETQ.